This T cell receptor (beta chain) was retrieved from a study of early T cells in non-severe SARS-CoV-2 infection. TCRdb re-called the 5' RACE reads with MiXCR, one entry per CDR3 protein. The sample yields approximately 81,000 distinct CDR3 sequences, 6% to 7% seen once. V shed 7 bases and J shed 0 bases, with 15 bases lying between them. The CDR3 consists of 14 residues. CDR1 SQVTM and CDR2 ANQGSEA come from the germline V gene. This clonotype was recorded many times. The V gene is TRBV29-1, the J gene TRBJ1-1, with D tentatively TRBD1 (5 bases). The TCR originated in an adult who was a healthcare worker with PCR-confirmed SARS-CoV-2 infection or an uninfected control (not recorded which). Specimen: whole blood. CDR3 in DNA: TGCAGCGCCACCATGGGGGGGATGAACACTGAAGCTTTCTTT. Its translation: CSATMGGMNTEAFF.